At least ten counts were recorded for the clone carrying this TCR beta chain. Its specificity is unknown. This entry is derived from a study of T cells in Graves' hyperthyroidism and ophthalmopathy. Study results and limitations: With a median lead of around 6.7 months before onset, the model predicted ophthalmopathy. Also found in blood were most expanded thyroid clonotypes above 0.001.

Germline values: CDR1 SQVTM, CDR2 ANQGSEA. Trimming cost V 1 base and J 0 bases, with 6 bases left between them. The CDR3 length is 13 residues. Recently diagnosed hyperthyroidism of less than 2 months' duration affected patients aged 18 to 65. Diagnoses were established using clinical symptoms, serum thyroxine and TRAb, thyroid ultrasound and orbital computed tomography. What was amplified from RNA transcripts were TCR beta CDR3 regions. The study used the HTBI primer set for a first-round RT-PCR of the TCR CDR3. MiXCR, run by TCRdb on the multiplex PCR reads, gives a single entry per CDR3 protein. Among roughly 570,000 distinct CDR3 sequences, about half were seen once, and the ten largest hold about 7.8%.

This sequence joins TRBV29-1 and TRBJ1-1; D is unclear. The origin of this receptor is a young woman with Graves' hyperthyroidism. The sequencing input was peripheral blood or thyroid tissue (not recorded which). As DNA, the CDR3 is TGCAGCGTTGAAGCGGGCCTGAACACTGAAGCTTTCTTT. Translated, it gives CSVEAGLNTEAFF. The variable domain in full, with the rest retrieved from reference TRBV29-1 and TRBJ1-1, is SAVISQKPSRDICQRGTSLTIQCQVDSQVTMMFWYRQQPGQSLTLIATANQGSEATYESGFVIDKFPISRPNLTFSTLTVSNMSPEDSSIYLCSVEAGLNTEAFFGQGTRLTVV.